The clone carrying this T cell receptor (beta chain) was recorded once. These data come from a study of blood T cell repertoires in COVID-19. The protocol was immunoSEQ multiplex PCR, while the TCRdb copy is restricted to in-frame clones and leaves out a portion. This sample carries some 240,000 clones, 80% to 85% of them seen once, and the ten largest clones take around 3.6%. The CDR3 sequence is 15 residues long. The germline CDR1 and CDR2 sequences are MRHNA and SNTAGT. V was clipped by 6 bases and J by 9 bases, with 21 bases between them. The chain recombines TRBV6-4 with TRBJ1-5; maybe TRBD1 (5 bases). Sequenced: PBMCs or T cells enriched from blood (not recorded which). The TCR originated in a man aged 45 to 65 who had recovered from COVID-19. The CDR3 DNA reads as TGTGCCAGCAGATCTCTGGGGGGGTTGGGGTGGCCCCAGCATTTT. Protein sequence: CASRSLGGLGWPQHF.